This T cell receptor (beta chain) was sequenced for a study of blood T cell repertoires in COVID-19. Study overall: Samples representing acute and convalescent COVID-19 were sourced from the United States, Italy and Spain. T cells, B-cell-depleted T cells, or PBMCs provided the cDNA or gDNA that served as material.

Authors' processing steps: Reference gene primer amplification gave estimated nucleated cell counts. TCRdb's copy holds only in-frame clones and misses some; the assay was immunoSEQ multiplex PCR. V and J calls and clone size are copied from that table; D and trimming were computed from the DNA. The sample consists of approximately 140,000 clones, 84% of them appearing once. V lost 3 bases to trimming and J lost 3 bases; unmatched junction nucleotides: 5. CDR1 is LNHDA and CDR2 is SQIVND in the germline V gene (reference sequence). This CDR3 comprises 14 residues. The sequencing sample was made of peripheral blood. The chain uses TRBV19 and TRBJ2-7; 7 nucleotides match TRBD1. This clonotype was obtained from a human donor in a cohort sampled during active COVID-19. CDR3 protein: CASSIQQGIYEQYF. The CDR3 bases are TGTGCCAGTAGTATCCAACAGGGGATCTACGAGCAGTACTTC.